A single sample is the source of the 10 T cell receptor beta chains below, sequenced in a study of blood T cell repertoires in COVID-19 (dated by TCRdb to 2020 to 2022). Library creation used the immunoSEQ multiplex PCR assay. TCRdb obtained this table from immuneACCESS and retained in-frame rearrangements with V and J assigned. These tables miss some clones; where compared with another copy, unresolved V genes account for less than half of the shortfall, and the remainder is unexplained. The sample contains fewer than 90,000 clones, about 83% of them found a single time. The ten top clones hold about 37% of the sample. Input material: peripheral blood. These receptors were obtained from a man between 65 and 85 years old with acute or convalescent COVID-19.

CDR3 sequence: CASSLSAQAINQPQHF. CDR3 in DNA: TGTGCCAGCAGCCTCAGTGCACAGGCGATCAATCAGCCCCAGCATTTT. The chain links TRBV7-8 to TRBJ1-5, with TRBD1 as a possible D gene (5 bases). This CDR3 is built from 16 residues. Trimming cost V 5 bases and J 3 bases, with 17 bases left between them. CDR1 is SGHVS, CDR2 FQNEAQ, per germline.

CDR3 nucleotide sequence: TGTGCCAGCTCACCAGGGATACAGGACTACGAGCAGTACTTC. This gives the protein CASSPGIQDYEQYF. The chain recombines TRBV18 with TRBJ2-7, with D maybe TRBD1 (5 bases). CDR1 KGHSH and CDR2 LQKENI come from the germline V gene. CDR3 length: 14 residues. Trimming pared 2 bases from V and 3 bases from J, leaving 11 bases between.

V usage is TRBV6-1 and J usage is TRBJ2-5, with 7 bases fitting TRBD2. The junction had 9 bases not matched to a gene; V was cut back by 3 bases and J by 5 bases. The CDR3 runs 15 residues. Germline loops: CDR1 MNHNS, CDR2 SASEGT. CDR3 protein: CASSDGGRREETQYF. Written as DNA, the CDR3 is TGTGCCAGCAGTGACGGTGGGCGGCGGGAGGAGACCCAGTACTTC.

Only a few counts were recorded for this clone. J is TRBJ2-3 and V is TRBV7-2; D ambiguous. V was shortened by 10 bases and J by 0 bases, with 17 bases between the two germline ends. The CDR3 is made up of 15 amino acids. CDR1 is SGHTA, CDR2 FQGNSA, per germline. The CDR3 spells CATVPLEDSTDTQYF. The CDR3 region has the DNA TGTGCCACCGTTCCCCTAGAGGATAGCACAGATACGCAGTATTTT.

In its sample, this clone was seen a few times. V usage is TRBV5-4 and J usage is TRBJ2-7; the match to TRBD1 covers 7 bases. V shed 0 bases and J 7 bases; nucleotides not matched to a gene: 16. CDR1 is SGHNT and CDR2 is YYREEE in the germline V gene (reference sequence). The CDR3 runs to 17 residues. In DNA, the CDR3 is TGTGCCAGCAGCTTGGGGCTCCGAGGGGGCGCAAAGGATGAGCAGTACTTC. Its translation is CASSLGLRGGAKDEQYF. The variable domain in full, completed from reference TRBV5-4 and TRBJ2-7, reads ETGVTQSPTHLIKTRGQQVTLRCSSQSGHNTVSWYQQALGQGPQFIFQYYREEENGRGNFPPRFSGLQFPNYSSELNVNALELDDSALYLCASSLGLRGGAKDEQYFGPGTRLTVT.

The chain couples TRBV6-1 to TRBJ2-1; TRBD2 matches 13 bases. Germline CDR1 MNHNS, CDR2 SASEGT. The CDR3 consists of 18 residues. V gave up 4 bases and J gave up 5 bases; unmatched junction bases: 11. The CDR3 protein is CASSALAGGSPSHNEQFF. As DNA, the CDR3 is TGTGCCAGCAGTGCACTAGCGGGAGGGTCCCCGTCCCACAATGAGCAGTTCTTC.

The chain uses TRBV7-8 and TRBJ1-3; perhaps TRBD1 as D (5 bases). V dropped 0 bases and J dropped 8 bases, with 14 bases sitting between them. Per germline, CDR1 SGHVS and CDR2 FQNEAQ. This CDR3 has 15 residues. CDR3 nucleotides: TGTGCCAGCAGCTTAGCGTATCAGGGCAAAGACACCATATATTTT. Amino acid sequence: CASSLAYQGKDTIYF.

The chain is built from TRBV9 and TRBJ2-2; D not certain. The germline V gene encodes CDR1 SGDLS and CDR2 YYNGEE. The length of the CDR3 is 13 residues. The ends were cut back, 4 bases at V and 1 base at J, with 5 bases in the middle. CDR3 nucleotides: TGTGCCAGCAGCCCCAGGAACACCGGGGAGCTGTTTTTT. This gives the protein CASSPRNTGELFF.

The chain combines TRBV7-6 with TRBJ1-5; possibly TRBD1 for D (6 bases). Germline V gene sequence: CDR1 SGHVS, CDR2 FNYEAQ. The CDR3 sequence is 14 residues long. V was pared by 3 bases and J by 7 bases, with 13 bases between. This CDR3 reads CASSLGGRWQPQHF. The CDR3 bases are TGTGCCAGCAGCTTGGGGGGGCGCTGGCAGCCCCAGCATTTT.

This clone was detected a few times. The chain links TRBV29-1 to TRBJ1-3; D not resolved. V was trimmed by 6 bases and J by 1 base, leaving 7 bases between them. The CDR3 has 12 amino acids. CDR1 SQVTM and CDR2 ANQGSEA come from the germline V gene. The CDR3 nucleotides read TGCAGCGTCTCCTTTTCTGGAAACACCATATATTTT. It is translated as CSVSFSGNTIYF.